These 13 T cell receptor beta chains share one sample of origin, sequenced in a study of a mutant IDH1 vaccine in newly diagnosed glioma. Antigen specificity for these receptors is unknown. Sample time point: week 23, last vaccination. Doses of 300 ug of mutant IDH1 20-mer peptide were given with topical imiquimod. Here immunoSEQ multiplex PCR was the method, and the copy in TCRdb shows in-frame clones only, minus some. The table shows 25,000 to 35,000 clones, with around 80% occurring only once. Specimen: PBMCs, collected from a glioma patient whose treatment included an IDH1 peptide vaccine. These receptors were taken from a woman between 18 and 29 years old with glioma.

The chain couples TRBV19 to TRBJ1-1, with TRBD1 matching 10 bases. J gave up 2 bases and V 6 bases, and 9 bases lay outside the gene matches. The CDR3 loop spans 16 amino acids. CDR1 and CDR2 (germline): LNHDA, SQIVND (reference sequence). This chain's CDR3 is CASSPIRDRGNTEAFF. For the CDR3, the DNA is TGTGCCAGTAGCCCAATCCGGGACAGGGGTAACACTGAAGCTTTCTTT.

This chain connects TRBV6-6 to TRBJ1-5; possible D gene TRBD1, 5 bases. Between the trimmed V and J ends, which lost 7 bases and 0 bases, there was a span of 10 bases. Germline CDR1 reads MNHNY; CDR2 reads SVGAGI (reference sequence). This CDR3 region has 14 residues. Here the CDR3 reads CASKGLNSNQPQHF. CDR3 nucleotides: TGTGCCAGCAAGGGACTTAATAGCAATCAGCCCCAGCATTTT.

This chain connects TRBV14 to TRBJ1-1, with D unresolved. The V and J ends lost 4 bases and 4 bases respectively, with 10 bases between them. The germline CDR1 and CDR2 sequences are SGHDN and FVKESK. This CDR3 comprises 13 residues. In nucleotides, the CDR3 is TGTGCCAGCAGCCTCCTGATTAGCACTGAAGCTTTCTTT. It translates to CASSLLISTEAFF.

The CDR3 region has the DNA TGTGCCAGCAGCTCCCGACAAGTCCAAGAGACCCAGTACTTC. Translation gives CASSSRQVQETQYF. The J gene is TRBJ2-5, the V gene TRBV7-9; D uncertain. Germline CDR1 is SEHNR and CDR2 is FQNEAQ (reference sequence). The ends were cut back, 4 bases at V and 1 base at J, with 10 bases in the middle. The CDR3 length is 14 residues.

This chain uses TRBV5-6 with TRBJ1-1; maybe TRBD1 (6 bases). CDR1 is SGHDT, CDR2 YYEEEE, per germline. The CDR3 totals 14 residues. V lost 2 bases and J 4 bases, leaving 12 bases between the germline ends. The CDR3 coding sequence is TGTGCCAGCAGCTTCGGGGGCGCGAGCACTGAAGCTTTCTTT. This sequence encodes CASSFGGASTEAFF. The full variable domain, in which reference TRBV5-6 and TRBJ1-1 provide the parts outside the CDR3, is DAGVTQSPTHLIKTRGQQVTLRCSPKSGHDTVSWYQQALGQGPQFIFQYYEEEERQRGNFPDRFSGHQFPNYSSELNVNALLLGDSALYLCASSFGGASTEAFFGQGTRLTVV.

This clone came up once. The CDR3 region has the DNA TGTGCCAGCAGCCCCCGGGCTTACGAGCAGTACTTC. Encoded protein: CASSPRAYEQYF. V and J are TRBV7-8 and TRBJ2-7; D gene unclear. Trimming took 5 bases from V and 4 from J, leaving 9 bases between them. Germline V gene data show CDR1 as SGHVS and CDR2 as FQNEAQ. The CDR3 loop spans 12 amino acids.

The gene calls are TRBV9 and TRBJ1-5, with no clear D. CDR3 length: 15 residues. Germline V lookup: CDR1 SGDLS, CDR2 YYNGEE. V gave up 0 bases and J gave up 3 bases, with 10 bases separating them. The CDR3 region has the DNA TGTGCCAGCAGCGTAGAGGGAACCCTCAATCAGCCCCAGCATTTT. It encodes CASSVEGTLNQPQHF.

Only a few counts were recorded for this clone. The chain combines TRBV6-6 with TRBJ1-5; D is ambiguous. CDR1 MNHNY and CDR2 SVGAGI come from the germline V gene (reference sequence). This CDR3 has 13 residues. The V end was cut by 8 bases, the J end by 4 bases, with 12 bases between. Here the CDR3 reads CASQLNANQPQHF. Written as DNA, the CDR3 is TGTGCCAGCCAACTCAATGCAAATCAGCCCCAGCATTTT.

The CDR3 sequence is CASSARDRGGEAFF. DNA for the CDR3: TGTGCCAGCAGCGCCCGGGACAGGGGGGGTGAAGCTTTCTTT. The chain is built from TRBV7-2 and TRBJ1-1, with TRBD1 identical over 11 bases. Looked up from germline, CDR1 is SGHTA and CDR2 is FQGNSA. The CDR3 runs 14 residues. The trim removed 5 bases at V and 7 bases at J, leaving 6 bases unmatched.

The chain joins TRBV19 to TRBJ2-7, with 8 bases identical to TRBD2. Germline lookup yields CDR1 LNHDA and CDR2 SQIVND (reference sequence). The V gene end was trimmed by 9 bases and the J gene end by 0 bases; junction bases not matched to a gene: 10. There are 15 residues in the CDR3. The CDR3 DNA sequence: TGTGCCAGGATTGCGGGGGGTACGGGCTCCTACGAGCAGTACTTC. It is translated as CARIAGGTGSYEQYF.

The V gene is TRBV13, the J gene TRBJ1-6; tentative D call: TRBD1 (5 bases). CDR1 PRHDT and CDR2 FYEKMQ come from the germline V gene (reference sequence). This CDR3 is 16 amino acids long. Trimming pared 2 bases from V and 9 bases from J, leaving 17 bases between. The CDR3: CASSLSGQGEGSPLHF. As DNA, the CDR3 is TGTGCCAGCAGCTTATCTGGGCAGGGAGAAGGTTCACCCCTCCACTTT.

The chain recombines TRBV15 with TRBJ2-7, with no clear D. The ends were cut back, 3 bases at V and 0 bases at J, with 9 bases in the middle. The CDR3 is 14 residues long. Germline values: CDR1 LNHNV, CDR2 YYDKDF (reference sequence). CDR3 loop: CATSSGLSSYEQYF. In nucleotides, the CDR3 is TGTGCCACCAGCAGCGGGTTATCCTCCTACGAGCAGTACTTC. The whole variable domain, remainder taken from reference TRBV15 and TRBJ2-7, is DAMVIQNPRYQVTQFGKPVTLSCSQTLNHNVMYWYQQKSSQAPKLLFHYYDKDFNNEADTPDNFQSRRPNTSFCFLDIRSPGLGDTAMYLCATSSGLSSYEQYFGPGTRLTVT.

The CDR3 DNA follows: TGTGCCAGCAGCTATATGGACGAGCAGTACTTC. Amino acids: CASSYMDEQYF. The chain carries TRBV5-4 and TRBJ2-7; D is undetermined. Deletions cut 3 bases from V and 5 bases from J, with 6 bases between. The germline V gene encodes CDR1 SGHNT and CDR2 YYREEE (reference sequence). The CDR3 covers 11 residues.